Shown below are 8 T cell receptor beta chains from a single sample sequenced in a study of T cells in Graves' hyperthyroidism and ophthalmopathy. Amplification targeted TCR beta CDR3 regions from RNA transcripts. Primed by the HTBI set, a first-round RT-PCR was run on the TCR CDR3. MiXCR, run by TCRdb on the multiplex PCR reads, gives a single entry per CDR3 protein. Of over 650,000 distinct CDR3 sequences in the sample, roughly 15% are singletons; the top ten hold approximately 8.4%. The sequenced material came from blood. These receptors originate from a young man with Graves' hyperthyroidism.

The rearrangement links TRBV6-2 or TRBV6-3 to TRBJ2-2; D perhaps matches TRBD1 (6 bases). Trimming took off 2 bases at V and 4 bases at J, with 11 bases between the two ends. The V gene's germline CDR1 is MNHEY and CDR2 SVGEGT. The CDR3 runs 15 residues. The CDR3 region has the DNA TGTGCCAGCAGTTACGGGACATCGGGCACCGGGGAGCTGTTTTTT. This gives the protein CASSYGTSGTGELFF.

This clonotype was counted many times. V gene TRBV28 combines with J gene TRBJ2-3, with 11 bases identical to TRBD2. After removal of 2 bases from V and 5 bases from J, the junction contained 15 bases not matched to a gene. Germline CDR1 reads MDHEN; CDR2 reads SYDVKM. The CDR3 is 19 residues long. The CDR3 bases are TGTGCCAGCAGTTTAGAGGGGGGGGTTAGCGGGAGGGCTGGAGATACGCAGTATTTT. It encodes CASSLEGGVSGRAGDTQYF.

This clonotype came up many times. CDR3 protein: CASSPNAGQGAGEQYF. The CDR3 region has the DNA TGTGCCAGCTCACCCAATGCTGGACAGGGGGCGGGCGAGCAGTACTTC. V usage is TRBV18 and J usage is TRBJ2-7, with 11 nucleotides matching TRBD1. There are 16 residues in the CDR3. Germline lookup yields CDR1 KGHSH and CDR2 LQKENI. V gave up 3 bases and J gave up 6 bases; unmatched junction bases: 10.

There are many counts of this clonotype. The V gene is TRBV7-8, the J gene TRBJ2-2; possibly TRBD2 for D (5 bases). Germline lookup yields CDR1 SGHVS and CDR2 FQNEAQ. Trimming cost V 2 bases and J 6 bases, with 7 bases left between them. The CDR3 sequence is 13 residues long. In nucleotides, the CDR3 is TGTGCCAGCAGCTTATCGGGGTCCGGGGAGCTGTTTTTT. Its translation: CASSLSGSGELFF. Looking up the rest from reference TRBV7-8 and TRBJ2-2 gives the full variable domain: GAGVSQSPRYKVAKRGQDVALRCDPISGHVSLFWYQQALGQGPEFLTYFQNEAQLDKSGLPSDRFFAERPEGSVSTLKIQRTQQEDSAVYLCASSLSGSGELFFGEGSRLTVL.

The rearrangement uses TRBV30 and TRBJ1-1; the match to TRBD1 covers 8 bases. Germline V gives CDR1 GTSNPN, CDR2 SVGIG (reference sequence). This CDR3 is built from 13 residues. With 8 bases clipped from V and 2 bases from J, the junction kept 7 bases outside the gene matches. CDR3 in amino acids: CARTGQGNTEAFF. CDR3 DNA: TGTGCCCGGACTGGACAGGGCAACACTGAAGCTTTCTTT. The variable domain in full, completed from reference TRBV30 and TRBJ1-1, reads SQTIHQWPATLVQPVGSPLSLECTVEGTSNPNLYWYRQAAGRGLQLLFYSVGIGQISSEVPQNLSASRPQDRQFILSSKKLLLSDSGFYLCARTGQGNTEAFFGQGTRLTVV.

This clonotype was recorded at least ten times. The chain couples TRBV6-2 or TRBV6-3 to TRBJ1-1, with a possible D match to TRBD1 (5 bases). Germline assignment: CDR1 MNHEY and CDR2 SVGEGT. Trimming pared 5 bases from V and 0 bases from J, leaving 13 bases between. CDR3 size: 15 residues. CDR3 loop: CASSGYGGMNTEAFF. The CDR3 DNA reads as TGTGCCAGCAGTGGCTACGGGGGAATGAACACTGAAGCTTTCTTT.

The gene calls are TRBV20-1 and TRBJ1-1, with a possible D match to TRBD1 (5 bases). Germline V gene sequence: CDR1 DFQATT, CDR2 SNEGSKA (reference sequence). The CDR3 spans 15 residues. V lost 5 bases and J lost 1, with 17 bases in between. The CDR3 here is CSAQTPTATNTEAFF. CDR3 DNA: TGCAGTGCTCAAACACCGACAGCGACGAACACTGAAGCTTTCTTT.

This clonotype was recorded a few times. This chain uses TRBV6-1 with TRBJ1-4; 7 bases agree with TRBD1. Germline lookup yields CDR1 MNHNS and CDR2 SASEGT. The CDR3 extends over 14 amino acids. The J segment lost 8 bases and the V segment lost 6 bases, leaving 9 bases of the junction unmatched. CDR3 sequence (DNA): TGTGCCAGCAGCTTTGACAGGGTCGGGGAAAAACTGTTTTTT. Protein product: CASSFDRVGEKLFF.